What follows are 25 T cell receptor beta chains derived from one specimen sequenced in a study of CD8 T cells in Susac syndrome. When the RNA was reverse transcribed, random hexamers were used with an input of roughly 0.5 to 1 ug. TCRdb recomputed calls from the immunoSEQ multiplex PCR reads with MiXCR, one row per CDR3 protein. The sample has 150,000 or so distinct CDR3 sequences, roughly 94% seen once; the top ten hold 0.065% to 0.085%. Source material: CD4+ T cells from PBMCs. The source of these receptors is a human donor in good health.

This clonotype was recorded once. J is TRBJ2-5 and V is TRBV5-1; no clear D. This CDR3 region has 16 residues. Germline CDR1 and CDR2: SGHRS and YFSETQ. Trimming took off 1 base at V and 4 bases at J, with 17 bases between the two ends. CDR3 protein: CASSLSSFTARETQYF. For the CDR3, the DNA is TGCGCCAGCAGCTTGAGTTCCTTCACAGCAAGAGAGACCCAGTACTTC.

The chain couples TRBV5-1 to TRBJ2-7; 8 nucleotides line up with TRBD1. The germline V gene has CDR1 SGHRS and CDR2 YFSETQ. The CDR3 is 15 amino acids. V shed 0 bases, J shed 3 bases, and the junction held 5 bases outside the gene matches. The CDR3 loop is CASSLDAGGYYEQYF. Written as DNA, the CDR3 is TGCGCCAGCAGCTTGGATGCAGGGGGCTACTACGAGCAGTACTTC.

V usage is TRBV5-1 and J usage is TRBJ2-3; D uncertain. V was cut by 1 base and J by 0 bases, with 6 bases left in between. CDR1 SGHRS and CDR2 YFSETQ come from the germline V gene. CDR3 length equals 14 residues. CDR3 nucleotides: TGCGCCAGCAGCTTGACACCGAGCACAGATACGCAGTATTTT. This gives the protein CASSLTPSTDTQYF.

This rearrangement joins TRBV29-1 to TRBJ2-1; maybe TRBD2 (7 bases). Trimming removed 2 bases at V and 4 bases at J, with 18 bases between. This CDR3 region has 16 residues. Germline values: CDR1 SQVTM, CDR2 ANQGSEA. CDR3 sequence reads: CSVETGKGGAYNEQFF. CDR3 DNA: TGCAGCGTTGAAACGGGGAAGGGGGGGGCTTACAATGAGCAGTTCTTC.

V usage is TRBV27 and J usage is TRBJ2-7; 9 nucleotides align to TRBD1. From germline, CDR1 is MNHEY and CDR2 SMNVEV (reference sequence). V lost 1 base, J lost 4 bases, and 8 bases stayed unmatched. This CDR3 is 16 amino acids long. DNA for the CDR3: TGTGCCAGCAGTTTATTCCTGGGACAGGGAGGTTACGAGCAGTACTTC. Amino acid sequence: CASSLFLGQGGYEQYF.

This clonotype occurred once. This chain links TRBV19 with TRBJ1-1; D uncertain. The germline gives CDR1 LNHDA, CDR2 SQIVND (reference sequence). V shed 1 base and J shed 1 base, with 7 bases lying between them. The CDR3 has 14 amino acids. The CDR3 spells CASSIGGWNTEAFF. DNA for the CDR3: TGTGCCAGTAGTATAGGCGGGTGGAACACTGAAGCTTTCTTT.

The CDR3 spells CASSFGARNQPQHF. As DNA, the CDR3 is TGTGCCAGCAGTTTCGGGGCCCGTAATCAGCCCCAGCATTTT. The chain combines TRBV2 with TRBJ1-5; D perhaps matches TRBD1 (5 bases). The germline V gene has CDR1 SNHLY and CDR2 FYNNEI. Deletions cut 5 bases from V and 4 bases from J, with 12 bases between. The CDR3 runs to 14 residues.

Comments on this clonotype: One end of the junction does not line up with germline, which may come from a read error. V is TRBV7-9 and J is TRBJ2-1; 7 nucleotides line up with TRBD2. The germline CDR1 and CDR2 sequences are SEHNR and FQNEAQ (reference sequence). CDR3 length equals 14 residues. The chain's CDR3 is CASSSWASGNGQFF. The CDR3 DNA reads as TGTGCCAGCAGCTCGTGGGCTAGCGGCAATGGGCAGTTCTTC.

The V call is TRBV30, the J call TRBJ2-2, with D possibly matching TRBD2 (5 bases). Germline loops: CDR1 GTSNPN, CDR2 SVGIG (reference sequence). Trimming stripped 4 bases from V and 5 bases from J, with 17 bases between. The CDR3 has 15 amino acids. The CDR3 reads CAWTVMGESTGELFF. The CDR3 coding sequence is TGTGCCTGGACTGTAATGGGAGAGTCGACCGGGGAGCTGTTTTTT. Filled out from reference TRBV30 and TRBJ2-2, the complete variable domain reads SQTIHQWPATLVQPVGSPLSLECTVEGTSNPNLYWYRQAAGRGLQLLFYSVGIGQISSEVPQNLSASRPQDRQFILSSKKLLLSDSGFYLCAWTVMGESTGELFFGEGSRLTVL.

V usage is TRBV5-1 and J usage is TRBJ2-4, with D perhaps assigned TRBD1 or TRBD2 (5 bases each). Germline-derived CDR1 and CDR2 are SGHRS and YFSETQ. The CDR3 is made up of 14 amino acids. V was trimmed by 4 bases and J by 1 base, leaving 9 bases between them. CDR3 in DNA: TGCGCCAGCAGCCTGGGACGGGCCAAAAACATTCAGTACTTC. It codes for CASSLGRAKNIQYF.

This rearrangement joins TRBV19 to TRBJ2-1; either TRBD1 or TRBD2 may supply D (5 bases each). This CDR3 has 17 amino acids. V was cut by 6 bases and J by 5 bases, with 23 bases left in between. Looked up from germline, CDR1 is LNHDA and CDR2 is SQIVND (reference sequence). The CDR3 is CASRILGAAVSHNEQFF. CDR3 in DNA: TGTGCCAGTAGGATCCTCGGGGCGGCAGTCAGCCACAATGAGCAGTTCTTC. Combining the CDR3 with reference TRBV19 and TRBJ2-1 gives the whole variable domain DGGITQSPKYLFRKEGQNVTLSCEQNLNHDAMYWYRQDPGQGLRLIYYSQIVNDFQKGDIAEGYSVSREKKESFPLTVTSAQKNPTAFYLCASRILGAAVSHNEQFFGPGTRLTVL.

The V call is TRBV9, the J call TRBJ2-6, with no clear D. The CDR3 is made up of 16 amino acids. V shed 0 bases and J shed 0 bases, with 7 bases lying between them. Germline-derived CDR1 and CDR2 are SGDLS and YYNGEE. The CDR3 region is CASSVVGNSGANVLTF. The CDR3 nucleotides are TGTGCCAGCAGCGTAGTAGGGAACTCTGGGGCCAACGTCCTGACTTTC. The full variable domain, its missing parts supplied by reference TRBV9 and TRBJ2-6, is DSGVTQTPKHLITATGQRVTLRCSPRSGDLSVYWYQQSLDQGLQFLIQYYNGEERAKGNILERFSAQQFPDLHSELNLSSLELGDSALYFCASSVVGNSGANVLTFGAGSRLTVL.

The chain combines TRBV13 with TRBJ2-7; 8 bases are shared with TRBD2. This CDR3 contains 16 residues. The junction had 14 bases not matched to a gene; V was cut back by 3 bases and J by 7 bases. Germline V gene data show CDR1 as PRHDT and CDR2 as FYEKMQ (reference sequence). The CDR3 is CASSLGPAGGREEQYF. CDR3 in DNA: TGTGCCAGCAGCTTGGGGCCGGCGGGAGGAAGGGAGGAGCAGTACTTC.

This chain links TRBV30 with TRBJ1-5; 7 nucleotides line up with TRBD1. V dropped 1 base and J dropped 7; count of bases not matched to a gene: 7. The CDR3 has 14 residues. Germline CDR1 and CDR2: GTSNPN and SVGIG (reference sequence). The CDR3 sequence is CAWSDLQGTQPQHF. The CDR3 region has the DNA TGTGCCTGGAGTGATCTACAGGGGACGCAGCCCCAGCATTTT.

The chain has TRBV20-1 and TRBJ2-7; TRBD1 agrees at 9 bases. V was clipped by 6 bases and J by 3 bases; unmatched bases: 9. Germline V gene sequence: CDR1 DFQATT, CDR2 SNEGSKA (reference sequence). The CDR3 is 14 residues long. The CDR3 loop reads CSATLGQGLYEQYF. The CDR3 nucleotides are TGCAGTGCCACCCTAGGACAGGGGCTCTACGAGCAGTACTTC.

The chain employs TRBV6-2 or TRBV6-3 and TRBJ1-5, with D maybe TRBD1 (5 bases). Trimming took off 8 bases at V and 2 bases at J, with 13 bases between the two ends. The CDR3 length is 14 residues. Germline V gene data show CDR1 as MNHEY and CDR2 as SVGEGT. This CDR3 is CASASGLRNQPQHF. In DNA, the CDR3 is TGTGCCAGCGCGTCAGGGTTACGCAATCAGCCCCAGCATTTT.

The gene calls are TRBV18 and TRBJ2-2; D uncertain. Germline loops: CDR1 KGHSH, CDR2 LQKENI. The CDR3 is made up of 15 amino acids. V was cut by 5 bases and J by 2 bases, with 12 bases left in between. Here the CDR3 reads CASSKFDGNTGELFF. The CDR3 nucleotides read TGTGCCAGCTCAAAATTCGACGGCAACACCGGGGAGCTGTTTTTT.

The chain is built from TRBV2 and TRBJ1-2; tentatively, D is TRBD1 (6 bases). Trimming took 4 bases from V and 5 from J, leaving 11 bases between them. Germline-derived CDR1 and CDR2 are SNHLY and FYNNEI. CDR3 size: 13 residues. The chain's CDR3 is CASSVRGGYGYTF. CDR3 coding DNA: TGTGCCAGCAGTGTCAGGGGAGGGTATGGCTACACCTTC.

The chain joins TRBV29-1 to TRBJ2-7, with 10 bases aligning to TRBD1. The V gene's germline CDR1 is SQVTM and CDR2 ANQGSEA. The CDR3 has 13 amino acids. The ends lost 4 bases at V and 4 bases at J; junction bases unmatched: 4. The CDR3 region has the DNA TGCAGCGTTGCCGGGACAGGGGTTTACGAGCAGTACTTC. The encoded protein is CSVAGTGVYEQYF.

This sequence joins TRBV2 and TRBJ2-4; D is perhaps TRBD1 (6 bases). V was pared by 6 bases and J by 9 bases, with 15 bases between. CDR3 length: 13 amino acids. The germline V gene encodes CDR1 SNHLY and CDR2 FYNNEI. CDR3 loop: CASRRTASGIQYF. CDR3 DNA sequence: TGTGCCAGCAGGAGGACAGCCTCAGGCATTCAGTACTTC.

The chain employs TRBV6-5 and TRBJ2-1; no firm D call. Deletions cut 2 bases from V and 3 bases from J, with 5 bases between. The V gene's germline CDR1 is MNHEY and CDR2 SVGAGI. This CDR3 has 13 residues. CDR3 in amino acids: CASSYNSYNEQFF. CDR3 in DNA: TGTGCCAGCAGTTACAACAGCTACAATGAGCAGTTCTTC.

The CDR3 DNA reads as TGCAGTGCTAGAGTCGGCAGGGACTACGAGCAGTACTTC. As protein: CSARVGRDYEQYF. This sequence joins TRBV20-1 and TRBJ2-7, with a weak D call TRBD1 (5 bases). V lost 1 base to trimming and J lost 3 bases, with 10 bases between them. This CDR3 has 13 amino acids. CDR1 is DFQATT and CDR2 is SNEGSKA in the germline V gene (reference sequence).

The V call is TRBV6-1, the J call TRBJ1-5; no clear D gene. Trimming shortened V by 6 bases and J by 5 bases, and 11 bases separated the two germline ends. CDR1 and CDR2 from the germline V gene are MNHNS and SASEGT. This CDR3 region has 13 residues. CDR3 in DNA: TGTGCCAGCAGCTCCCTGCGTGATCAGCCCCAGCATTTT. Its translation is CASSSLRDQPQHF.

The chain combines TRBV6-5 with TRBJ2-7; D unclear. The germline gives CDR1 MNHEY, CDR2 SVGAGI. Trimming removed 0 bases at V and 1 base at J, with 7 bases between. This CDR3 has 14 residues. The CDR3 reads CASSYSTKSYEQYF. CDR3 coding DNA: TGTGCCAGCAGTTACTCTACCAAATCCTACGAGCAGTACTTC.

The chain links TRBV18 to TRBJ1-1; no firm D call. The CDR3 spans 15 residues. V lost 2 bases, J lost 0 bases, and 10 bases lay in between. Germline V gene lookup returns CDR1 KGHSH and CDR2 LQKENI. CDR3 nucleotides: TGTGCCAGCTCACCATTCACCATCCTGAACACTGAAGCTTTCTTT. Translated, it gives CASSPFTILNTEAFF.